The rows below give T cell receptor beta chains drawn from one sample of a study of CD8 T cells in Susac syndrome. MiXCR, applied by TCRdb to the immunoSEQ multiplex PCR reads, yields one record per CDR3 protein. The data hold 95,000 to 150,000 distinct CDR3 sequences, with 94% observed a single time. The sequenced material came from CD4+ T cells from PBMCs. The receptors shown here come from a human donor in good health. CDR3s leave out the opening cysteine and the closing phenylalanine or tryptophan.

TRBJ1-5 | 11 | TRBV10-3 | AISSGKGQPQH
TRBJ2-3 | 11 | TRBV4-1 | ASSLGLADTQY
TRBJ2-1 | 11 | TRBV5-6 | ASSPPAGGPGF
TRBJ1-3 | 10 | TRBV30 | AWSPWRSTIY
TRBJ2-7 | 13 | TRBV6-5 | ASSYSGHSSYEQY
TRBJ2-1 | 13 | TRBV5-1 | ASSAAQGLAGLQF
TRBJ2-3 | 13 | TRBV7-2 | ASSPGLAGGNTQY
TRBJ2-5 | 12 | TRBV7-9 | AVAPGGFQETQY
TRBJ2-7 | 13 | TRBV3-1 | ASSQAPGLSYEQY
TRBJ2-4 | 12 | TRBV18 | ASSPTGTKNIQY
TRBJ2-3 | 14 | TRBV7-2 | ASSLRLAGTTDTQY
TRBJ2-5 | 13 | TRBV5-1 | ASSSPGADKETQY
TRBJ1-1 | 14 | TRBV2 | ASRDRGSVGLAEAF
TRBJ2-5 | 11 | TRBV6-6 | ASSTGGQETQY
TRBJ2-7 | 12 | TRBV15 | ATSIWEGSYEQY
TRBJ2-1 | 13 | TRBV18 | ASSPAASGYNEQF
TRBJ1-2 | 11 | TRBV29-1 | SVENRVMYGYT
TRBJ1-1 | 12 | TRBV12-3/TRBV12-4 | ASSPQTLNTEAF
TRBJ2-1 | 13 | TRBV7-2 | ASSLVSLGDNEQF
TRBJ2-5 | 12 | TRBV6-5 | ASSYGVDQETQY
TRBJ1-1 | 14 | TRBV7-3 | ASSLSGGPLNTEAF
TRBJ2-1 | 12 | TRBV7-7 | ASGSGRGVDEQF
TRBJ2-7 | 14 | TRBV6-1 | ASRTSLAGGGDEQY
TRBJ2-4 | 17 | TRBV7-9 | ASSLELAWGAVSKNIQY
TRBJ2-7 | 13 | TRBV27 | ASRYGSGGSDEQY
TRBJ2-4 | 14 | TRBV5-1 | ASSSTGTRGAGIQY
TRBJ1-4 | 14 | TRBV18 | ASSPGVGATNEKLF
TRBJ2-1 | 15 | TRBV12-3/TRBV12-4 | ASSLTPLTSGYNEQF
TRBJ1-6 | 11 | TRBV20-1 | SAPLRANSPLH
TRBJ2-3 | 13 | TRBV7-9 | ASSLGIALTDTQY
TRBJ2-1 | 12 | TRBV6-2/TRBV6-3 | ASISLPGVNEQF
TRBJ1-1 | 12 | TRBV5-1 | ASSPRPRNTEAF
TRBJ2-7 | 13 | TRBV7-3 | ASSPLAGPSYEQY
TRBJ2-3 | 13 | TRBV16 | ASSQSRGIADTQY
TRBJ2-1 | 11 | TRBV6-2/TRBV6-3 | ASRGTGENEQF
TRBJ2-7 | 15 | TRBV15 | ATSSRSRTSGVYEQY
TRBJ2-1 | 10 | TRBV7-3 | VSSTRDDEQF
TRBJ2-5 | 13 | TRBV7-9 | ASSLGAGSEETQY
TRBJ2-3 | 14 | TRBV5-4 | ASSHRIGEFTDTQY
TRBJ2-3 | 17 | TRBV27 | ASSPAASGRFLPTDTQY
TRBJ2-2 | 15 | TRBV3-1 | ASSRFTAPINTGELF
TRBJ1-1 | 10 | TRBV3-1 | ASSQESAGAF
TRBJ2-1 | 9 | TRBV29-1 | SVGTLNEQF